This T cell receptor (beta chain) came from a study of cytomegalovirus exposure and HLA in healthy donors. Primers included in the PCR were 60 Vbeta and 13 Jbeta primers. The repertoire was sequenced with immunoSEQ multiplex PCR; TCRdb's copy has only in-frame clones and lacks some. The data contain about 93,000 clones, 82% of them singletons. CDR1 is MDHEN, CDR2 SYDVKM, per germline. The V end was cut by 3 bases, the J end by 4 bases, with 13 bases between. The CDR3 sequence is 15 residues long. As for this clone: Antigen specificity is unknown.

Study observations and caveats: It was taken for granted in presence/absence analyses that sequencing depth across donors was roughly uniform.

This sequence joins TRBV28 and TRBJ1-5; the D is unclear. Sequences were obtained from PBMCs. This receptor was taken from a man between 50 and 59 years old in good health and CMV-seronegative. As DNA, the CDR3 is TGTGCCAGCAGTTTCGATGACAACAGAAATCAGCCCCAGCATTTT. It encodes CASSFDDNRNQPQHF.